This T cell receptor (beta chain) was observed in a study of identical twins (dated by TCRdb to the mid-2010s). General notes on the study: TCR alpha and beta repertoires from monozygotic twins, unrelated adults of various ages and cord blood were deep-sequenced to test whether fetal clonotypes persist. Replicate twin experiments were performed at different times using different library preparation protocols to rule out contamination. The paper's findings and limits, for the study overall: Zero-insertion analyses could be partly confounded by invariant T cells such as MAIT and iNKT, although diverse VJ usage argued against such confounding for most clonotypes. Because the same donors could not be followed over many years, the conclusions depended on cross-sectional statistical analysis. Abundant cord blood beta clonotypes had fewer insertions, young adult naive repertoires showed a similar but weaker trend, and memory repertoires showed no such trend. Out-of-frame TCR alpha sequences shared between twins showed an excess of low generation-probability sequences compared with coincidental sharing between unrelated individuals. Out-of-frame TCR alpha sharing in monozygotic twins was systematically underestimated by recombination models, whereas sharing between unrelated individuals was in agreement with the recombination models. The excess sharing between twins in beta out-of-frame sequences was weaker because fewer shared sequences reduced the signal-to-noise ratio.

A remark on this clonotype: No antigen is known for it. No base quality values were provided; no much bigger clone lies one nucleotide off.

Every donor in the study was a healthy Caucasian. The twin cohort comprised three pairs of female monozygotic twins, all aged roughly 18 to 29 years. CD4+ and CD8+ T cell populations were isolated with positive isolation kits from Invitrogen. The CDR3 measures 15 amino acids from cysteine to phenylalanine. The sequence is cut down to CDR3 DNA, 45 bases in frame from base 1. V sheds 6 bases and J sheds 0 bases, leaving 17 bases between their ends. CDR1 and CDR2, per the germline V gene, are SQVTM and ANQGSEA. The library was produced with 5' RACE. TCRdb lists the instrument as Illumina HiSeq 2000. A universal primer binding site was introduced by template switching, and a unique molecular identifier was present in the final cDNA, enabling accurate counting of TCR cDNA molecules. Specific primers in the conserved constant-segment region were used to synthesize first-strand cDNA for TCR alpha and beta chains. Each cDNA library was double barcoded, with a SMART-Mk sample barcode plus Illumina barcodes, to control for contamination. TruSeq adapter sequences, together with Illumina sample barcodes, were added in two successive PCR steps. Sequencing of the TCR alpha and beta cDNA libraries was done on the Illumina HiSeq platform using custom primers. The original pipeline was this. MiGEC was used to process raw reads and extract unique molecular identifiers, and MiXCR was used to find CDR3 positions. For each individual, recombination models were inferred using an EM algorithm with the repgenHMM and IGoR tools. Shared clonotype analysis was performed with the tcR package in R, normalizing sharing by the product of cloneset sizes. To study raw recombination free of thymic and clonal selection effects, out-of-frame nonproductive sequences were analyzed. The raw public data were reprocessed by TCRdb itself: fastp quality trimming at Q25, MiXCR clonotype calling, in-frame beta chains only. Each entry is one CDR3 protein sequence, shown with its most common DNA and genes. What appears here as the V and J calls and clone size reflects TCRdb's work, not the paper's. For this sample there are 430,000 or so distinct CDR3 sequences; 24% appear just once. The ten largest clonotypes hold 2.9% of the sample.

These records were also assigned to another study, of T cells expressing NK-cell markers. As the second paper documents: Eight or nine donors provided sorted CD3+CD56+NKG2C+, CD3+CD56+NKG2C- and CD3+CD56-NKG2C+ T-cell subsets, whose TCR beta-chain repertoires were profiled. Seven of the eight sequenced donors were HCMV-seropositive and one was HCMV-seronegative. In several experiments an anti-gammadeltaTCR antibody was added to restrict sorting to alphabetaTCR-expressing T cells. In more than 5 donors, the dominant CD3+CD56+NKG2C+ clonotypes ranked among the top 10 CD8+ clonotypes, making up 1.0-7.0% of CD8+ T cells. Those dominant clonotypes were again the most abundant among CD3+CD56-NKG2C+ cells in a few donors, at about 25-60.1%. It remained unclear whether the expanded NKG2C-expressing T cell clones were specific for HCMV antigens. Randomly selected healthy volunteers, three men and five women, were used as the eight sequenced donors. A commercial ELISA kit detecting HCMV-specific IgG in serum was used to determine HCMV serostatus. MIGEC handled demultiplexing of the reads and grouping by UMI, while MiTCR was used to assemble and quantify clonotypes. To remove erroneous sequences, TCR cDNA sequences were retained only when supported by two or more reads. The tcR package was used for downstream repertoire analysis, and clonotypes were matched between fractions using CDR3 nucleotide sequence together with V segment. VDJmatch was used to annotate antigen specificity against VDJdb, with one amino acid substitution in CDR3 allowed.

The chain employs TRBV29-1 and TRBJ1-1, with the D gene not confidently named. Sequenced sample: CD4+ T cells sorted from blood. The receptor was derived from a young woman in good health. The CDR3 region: CSVKVSVHMNTEAFF. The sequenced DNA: TGCAGCGTCAAGGTTTCGGTACACATGAACACTGAAGCTTTCTTT. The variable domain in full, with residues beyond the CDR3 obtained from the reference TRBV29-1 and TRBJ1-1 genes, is SAVISQKPSRDICQRGTSLTIQCQVDSQVTMMFWYRQQPGQSLTLIATANQGSEATYESGFVIDKFPISRPNLTFSTLTVSNMSPEDSSIYLCSVKVSVHMNTEAFFGQGTRLTVV.